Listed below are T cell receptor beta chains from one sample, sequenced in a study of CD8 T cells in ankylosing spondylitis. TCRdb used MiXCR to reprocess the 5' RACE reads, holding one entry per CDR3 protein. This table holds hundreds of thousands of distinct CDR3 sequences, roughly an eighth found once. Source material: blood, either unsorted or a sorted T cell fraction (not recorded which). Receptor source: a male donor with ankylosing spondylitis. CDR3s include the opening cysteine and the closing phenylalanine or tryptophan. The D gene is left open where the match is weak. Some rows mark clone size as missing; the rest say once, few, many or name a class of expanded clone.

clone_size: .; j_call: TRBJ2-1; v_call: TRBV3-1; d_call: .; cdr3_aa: CASSNKGVRAYNEQFF; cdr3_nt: TGTGCCAGCAGTAACAAGGGGGTTCGGGCCTACAATGAGCAGTTCTTC
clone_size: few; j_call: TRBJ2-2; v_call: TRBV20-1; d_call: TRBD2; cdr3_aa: CSARDEVAGELGAGELFF; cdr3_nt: TGCAGTGCTAGAGATGAGGTAGCGGGAGAGCTTGGGGCCGGGGAGCTGTTTTTT
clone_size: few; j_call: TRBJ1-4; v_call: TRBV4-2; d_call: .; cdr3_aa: CASSQKGDGNEKLFF; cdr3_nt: TGTGCCAGCAGCCAAAAGGGGGACGGTAATGAAAAACTGTTTTTT
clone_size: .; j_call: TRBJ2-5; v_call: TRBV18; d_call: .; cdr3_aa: CASSPPAGEETQYF; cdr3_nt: TGTGCCAGCTCACCACCGGCTGGAGAAGAGACCCAGTACTTC
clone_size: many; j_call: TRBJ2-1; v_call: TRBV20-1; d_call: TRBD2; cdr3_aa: CSAPGLAGRGEQFF; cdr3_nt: TGCAGTGCTCCCGGACTAGCGGGGCGGGGTGAGCAGTTCTTC
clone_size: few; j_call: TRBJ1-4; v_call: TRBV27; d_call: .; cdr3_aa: CASGQTGTNEKLFF; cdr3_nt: TGTGCCAGCGGCCAGACGGGAACTAATGAAAAACTGTTTTTT
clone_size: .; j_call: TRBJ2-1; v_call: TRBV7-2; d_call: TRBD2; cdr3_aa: CASSLARLAGGMDEQFF; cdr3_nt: TGTGCCAGCAGCTTAGCTCGGCTAGCGGGAGGAATGGATGAGCAGTTCTTC
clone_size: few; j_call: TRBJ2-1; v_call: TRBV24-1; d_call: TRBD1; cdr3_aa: CATSDPGTGTNEQFF; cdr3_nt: TGTGCCACCAGTGACCCCGGGACAGGGACGAATGAGCAGTTCTTC
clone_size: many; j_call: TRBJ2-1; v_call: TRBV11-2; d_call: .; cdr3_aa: CASTFSDRNNEQFF; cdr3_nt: TGTGCCAGCACCTTTTCGGACCGAAACAATGAGCAGTTCTTC
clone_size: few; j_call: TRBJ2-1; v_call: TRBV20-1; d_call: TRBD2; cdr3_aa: CSARASGRRNEQFF; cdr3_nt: TGCAGTGCTAGAGCTAGCGGGAGGAGAAATGAGCAGTTCTTC
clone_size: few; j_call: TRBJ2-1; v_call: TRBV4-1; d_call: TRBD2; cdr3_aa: CASSRTSGAVEQFF; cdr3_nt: TGCGCCAGCAGCCGGACTAGCGGCGCGGTTGAGCAGTTCTTC
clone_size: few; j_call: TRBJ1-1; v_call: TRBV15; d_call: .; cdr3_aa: CATSRDSAGDATEAFF; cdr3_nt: TGTGCCACCAGCAGAGATTCCGCAGGGGACGCCACTGAAGCTTTCTTT
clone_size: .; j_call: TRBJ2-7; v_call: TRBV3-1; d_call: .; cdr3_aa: CASSQEYDRWGEQYF; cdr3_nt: TGTGCCAGCAGCCAAGAGTATGACAGGTGGGGCGAGCAGTACTTC
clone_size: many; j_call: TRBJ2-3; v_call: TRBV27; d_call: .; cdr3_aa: CASSLSISTDTQYF; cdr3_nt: TGTGCCAGCAGTTTATCGATCAGCACAGATACGCAGTATTTT
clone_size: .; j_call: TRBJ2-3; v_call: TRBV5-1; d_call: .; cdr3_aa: CASRSASTDTQYF; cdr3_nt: TGCGCCAGCAGGTCCGCTAGCACAGATACGCAGTATTTT
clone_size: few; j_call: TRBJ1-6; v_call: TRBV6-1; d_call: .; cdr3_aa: CASSPGYTSYNSPLHF; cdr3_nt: TGTGCCAGCAGCCCAGGGTATACCTCCTATAATTCACCCCTCCACTTT
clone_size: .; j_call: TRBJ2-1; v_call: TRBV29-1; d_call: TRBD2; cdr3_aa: CSLRLAGNNEQFF; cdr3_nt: TGCAGCCTCCGACTAGCGGGAAATAATGAGCAGTTCTTC
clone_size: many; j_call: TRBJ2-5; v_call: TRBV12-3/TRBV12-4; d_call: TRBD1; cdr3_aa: CASSLGATGYQETQYF; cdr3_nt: TGTGCCAGCAGTTTAGGCGCGACAGGGTACCAAGAGACCCAGTACTTC
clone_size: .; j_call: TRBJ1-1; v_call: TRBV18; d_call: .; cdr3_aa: CASSPSGAEKAFF; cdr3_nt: TGTGCCAGCTCACCTTCGGGGGCTGAGAAAGCTTTCTTT
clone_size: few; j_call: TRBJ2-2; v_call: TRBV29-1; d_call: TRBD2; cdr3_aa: CSALGLAGVTGELFF; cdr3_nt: TGCAGCGCCCTGGGACTAGCGGGAGTAACCGGGGAGCTGTTTTTT
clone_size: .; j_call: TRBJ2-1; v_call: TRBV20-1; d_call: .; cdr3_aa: CSALRANEQFF; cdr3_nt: TGCAGTGCCCTGCGCGCGAATGAGCAGTTCTTC
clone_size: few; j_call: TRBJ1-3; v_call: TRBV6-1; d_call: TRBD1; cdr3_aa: CASSDRDRVNTIYF; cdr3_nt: TGTGCCAGCAGTGATCGGGACAGGGTAAACACCATATATTTT
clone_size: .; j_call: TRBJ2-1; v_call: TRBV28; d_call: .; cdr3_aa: CASRPTTGEQFF; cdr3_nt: TGTGCCAGCAGACCAACGACAGGTGAGCAGTTCTTC
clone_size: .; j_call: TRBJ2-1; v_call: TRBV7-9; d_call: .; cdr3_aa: CASRRESSYNEQFF; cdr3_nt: TGTGCCAGCAGACGGGAGAGCTCCTACAATGAGCAGTTCTTC
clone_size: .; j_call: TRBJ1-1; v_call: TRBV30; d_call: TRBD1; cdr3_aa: CAWRRDRVSSAEAFF; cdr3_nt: TGTGCCTGGAGAAGGGACAGGGTTTCGTCGGCTGAAGCTTTCTTT
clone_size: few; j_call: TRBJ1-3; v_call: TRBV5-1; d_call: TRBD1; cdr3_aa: CASSETGGPNTIYF; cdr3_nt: TGCGCCAGCAGCGAGACAGGGGGCCCTAACACCATATATTTT
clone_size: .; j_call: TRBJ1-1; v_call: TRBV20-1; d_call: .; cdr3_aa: CSAREVSRLNTEAFF; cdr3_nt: TGCAGTGCTAGAGAGGTTTCGAGGTTGAACACTGAAGCTTTCTTT
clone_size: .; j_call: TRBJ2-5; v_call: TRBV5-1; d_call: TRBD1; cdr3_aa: CASSPWTGGWETQYF; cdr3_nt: TGCGCCAGCAGCCCCTGGACAGGGGGTTGGGAGACCCAGTACTTC
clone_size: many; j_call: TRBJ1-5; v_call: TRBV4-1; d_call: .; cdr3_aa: CASSLSGSNQPQHF; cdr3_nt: TGCGCCAGCAGCCTCAGCGGTAGCAATCAGCCCCAGCATTTT
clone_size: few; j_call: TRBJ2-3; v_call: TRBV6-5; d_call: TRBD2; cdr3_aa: CASSLGPISGRTDTQYF; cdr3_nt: TGTGCCAGCAGTTTAGGCCCGATCAGCGGGAGAACAGATACGCAGTATTTT
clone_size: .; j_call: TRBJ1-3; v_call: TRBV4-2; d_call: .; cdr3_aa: CASSPGSGNTIYF; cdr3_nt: TGTGCCAGCAGCCCTGGCTCTGGAAACACCATATATTTT
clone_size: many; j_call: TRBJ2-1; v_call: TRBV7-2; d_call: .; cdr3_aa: CASSADSLAASYNEQFF; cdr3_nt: TGTGCCAGCAGCGCCGATTCATTAGCGGCCTCCTACAATGAGCAGTTCTTC
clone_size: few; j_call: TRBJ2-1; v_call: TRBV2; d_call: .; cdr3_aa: CASSPELLPNEQFF; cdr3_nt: TGTGCCAGCAGTCCTGAACTTCTTCCCAATGAGCAGTTCTTC
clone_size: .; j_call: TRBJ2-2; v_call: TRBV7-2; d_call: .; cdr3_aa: CASSEGLGNTGELFF; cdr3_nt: TGTGCCAGCAGCGAAGGACTGGGGAACACCGGGGAGCTGTTTTTT
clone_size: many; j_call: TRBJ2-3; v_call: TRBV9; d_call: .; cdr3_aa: CASSVGGTDTQYF; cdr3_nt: TGTGCCAGCAGCGTTGGGGGCACAGATACGCAGTATTTT
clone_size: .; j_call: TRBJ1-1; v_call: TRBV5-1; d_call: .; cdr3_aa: CASSALGRGNTEAFF; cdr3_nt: TGCGCCAGCAGCGCATTGGGGCGGGGAAACACTGAAGCTTTCTTT